This TCR beta chain was captured in a study of T cells in Graves' hyperthyroidism and ophthalmopathy. In germline, CDR1 is SNHLY, CDR2 FYNNEI. The CDR3 has 13 residues. V shed 11 bases and J shed 1 base, with 15 bases lying between them. The hyperthyroidism patients had all been newly diagnosed, and their disease duration was under 2 months. Their ages ranged from 18 to 65 years. Reasons for excluding patients were uncontrolled infection, other autoimmune disease, pregnancy or lactation. TCR beta CDR3 regions were amplified from RNA transcripts. With the HTBI primer set, the TCR CDR3 went through a first round of RT-PCR. MiXCR, run by TCRdb on the multiplex PCR reads, gives a single entry per CDR3 protein. Among about 840,000 distinct CDR3 sequences listed, 38% were seen once.

This TCR derives from a young man with Graves' hyperthyroidism. V is TRBV2 and J is TRBJ2-7; no clear D. Sequencing was performed on blood. Here the CDR3 DNA reads TGTGCCCTCTCCCCCGGTTCTTCCTACGAGCAGTACTTC. It is translated as CALSPGSSYEQYF.